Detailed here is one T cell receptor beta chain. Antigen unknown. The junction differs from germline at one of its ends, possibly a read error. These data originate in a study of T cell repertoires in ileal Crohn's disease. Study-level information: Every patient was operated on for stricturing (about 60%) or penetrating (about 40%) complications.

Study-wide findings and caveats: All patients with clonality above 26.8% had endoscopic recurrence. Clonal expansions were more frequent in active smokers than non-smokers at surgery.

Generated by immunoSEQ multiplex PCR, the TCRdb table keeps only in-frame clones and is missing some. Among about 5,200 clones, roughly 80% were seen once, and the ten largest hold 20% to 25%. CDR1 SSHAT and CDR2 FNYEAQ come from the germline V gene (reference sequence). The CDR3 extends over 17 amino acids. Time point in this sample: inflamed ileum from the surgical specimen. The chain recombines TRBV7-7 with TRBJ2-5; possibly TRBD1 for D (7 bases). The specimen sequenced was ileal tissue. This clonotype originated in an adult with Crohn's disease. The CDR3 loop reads CASSPGAGQGGGETQYF. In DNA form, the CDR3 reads TGTGCTAGCAGCCCGGGGGCAGGGCAGGGGGGCGGAGAGACCCAGTACTTC.